What follows is one TCR beta chain and its context. Its antigen is unknown. The entry originates in a study of CD8 T cells in ankylosing spondylitis. TCRdb analysed the 5' RACE reads with MiXCR anew, one entry per CDR3 protein. The profile covers fewer than 500,000 distinct CDR3 sequences, with 20% to 25% appearing a single time and around 16% taken by the ten largest. Study-level results: A motif of eight or nine highly homologous TCR beta variants was seen as apparently characteristic of ankylosing spondylitis blood.

The CDR3 loop spans 15 amino acids. Looked up from germline, CDR1 is SGHAT and CDR2 is FQNNGV. J was trimmed by 4 bases and V by 5 bases; bases with no gene match: 9. Sequencing was carried out using blood, either unsorted or a sorted T cell fraction (not recorded which). The TCR originated in a male donor with ankylosing spondylitis. V is TRBV11-2 and J is TRBJ1-1; 8 positions match TRBD1. The CDR3 region is CASSVRTGRGTEAFF. CDR3 DNA sequence: TGTGCCAGCAGCGTCCGGACAGGGAGGGGCACTGAAGCTTTCTTT.